This T cell receptor (beta chain) derives from a study of T-cell reconstitution after alpha-beta-depleted transplantation in children. The library targeted TCRbeta and was prepared with unique molecular identifiers. TCRdb re-analysed the PCR reads in MiXCR, keeping a single row per CDR3 protein. The sample consists of more than 200,000 distinct CDR3 sequences, roughly a quarter of them appearing once. The CDR3 contains 13 residues. The V end lost 6 bases, the J end lost 5 bases, and 13 bases lay between the germline ends. This clonotype was observed many times. This TCR came from a female patient aged 2 to 10 who had a stem cell transplant for congenital amegakaryocytic thrombocytopenia, so the T cells may come from the graft donor. This specimen was PBMCs, mostly from graft donor cells, taken 360 days after TCRalphabeta/CD19-depleted stem cell transplant. This rearrangement joins TRBV12-3 or TRBV12-4 to TRBJ1-1; possibly TRBD1 for D (5 bases). The CDR3 nucleotides are TGTGCCAGCAGCCGTGGGGGATATACTGAAGCTTTCTTT. The encoded protein is CASSRGGYTEAFF.